This TCR beta chain emerged from a study of blood T cell repertoires in COVID-19. Germline-derived CDR1 and CDR2 are MGHRA and YSYEKL. This CDR3 spans 15 amino acids. Trimming left V 3 bases short and J 1 base short, with 12 bases between. The protocol was immunoSEQ multiplex PCR, while the TCRdb copy is restricted to in-frame clones and leaves out a portion. This table holds more than 110,000 clones, around 86% found once. The sample was PBMCs or T cells enriched from blood (not recorded which). J is TRBJ1-1 and V is TRBV4-1; TRBD1 is a possible D gene (5 bases). This receptor was identified in a man between 50 and 59 years old who had recovered from COVID-19. CDR3: CASSHSRVSNTEAFF. CDR3 coding DNA: TGCGCCAGCAGCCACTCCAGGGTATCGAACACTGAAGCTTTCTTT.